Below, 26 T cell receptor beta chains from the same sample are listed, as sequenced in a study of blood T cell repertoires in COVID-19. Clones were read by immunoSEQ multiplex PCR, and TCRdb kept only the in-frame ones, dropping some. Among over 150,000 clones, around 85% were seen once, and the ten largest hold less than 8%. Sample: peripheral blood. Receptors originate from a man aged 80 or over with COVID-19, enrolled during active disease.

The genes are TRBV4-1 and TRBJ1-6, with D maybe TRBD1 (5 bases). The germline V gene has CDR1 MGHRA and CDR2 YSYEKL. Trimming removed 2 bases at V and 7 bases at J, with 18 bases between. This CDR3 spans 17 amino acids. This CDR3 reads CASSQRDLGLGNSPLHF. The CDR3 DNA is TGCGCCAGCAGCCAAAGGGACCTGGGACTAGGGAATTCACCCCTCCACTTT.

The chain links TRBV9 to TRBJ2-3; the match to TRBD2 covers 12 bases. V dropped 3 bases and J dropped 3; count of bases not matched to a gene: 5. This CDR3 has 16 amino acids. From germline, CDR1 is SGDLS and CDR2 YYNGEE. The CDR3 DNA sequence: TGTGCCAGCAGCGGCGCGACTAGCGGGGGAACAGATACGCAGTATTTT. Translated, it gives CASSGATSGGTDTQYF.

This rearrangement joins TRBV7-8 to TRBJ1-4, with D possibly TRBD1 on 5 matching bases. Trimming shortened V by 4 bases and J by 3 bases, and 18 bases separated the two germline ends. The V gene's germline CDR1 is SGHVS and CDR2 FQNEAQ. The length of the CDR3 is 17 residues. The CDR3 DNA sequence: TGTGCCAGCAGCTCCCGGATTCGACAGCCCGCTAATGAAAAACTGTTTTTT. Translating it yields CASSSRIRQPANEKLFF.

CDR3: CASSSGGTSNYEQYF. CDR3 DNA sequence: TGTGCCAGCAGTTCGGGGGGGACTAGCAACTACGAGCAGTACTTC. This chain connects TRBV6-2 or TRBV6-3 to TRBJ2-7; 9 bases are shared with TRBD2. V was clipped by 4 bases and J by 3 bases; unmatched bases: 7. CDR1 is MNHEY and CDR2 is SVGEGT in the germline V gene. The CDR3 has 15 amino acids.

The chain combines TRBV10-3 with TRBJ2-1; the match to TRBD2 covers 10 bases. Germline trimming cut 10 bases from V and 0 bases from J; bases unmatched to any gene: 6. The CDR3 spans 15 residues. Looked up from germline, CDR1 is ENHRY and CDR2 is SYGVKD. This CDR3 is CASRTSGPSYNEQFF. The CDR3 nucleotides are TGTGCCAGCCGGACTAGCGGACCCTCCTACAATGAGCAGTTCTTC.

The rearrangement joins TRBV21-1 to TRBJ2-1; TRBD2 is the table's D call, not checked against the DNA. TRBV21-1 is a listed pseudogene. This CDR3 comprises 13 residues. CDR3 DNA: TGTGCCAGCAGCAAAGAGGAGACCAATGAGCAGTTCTTC. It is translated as CASSKEETNEQFF.

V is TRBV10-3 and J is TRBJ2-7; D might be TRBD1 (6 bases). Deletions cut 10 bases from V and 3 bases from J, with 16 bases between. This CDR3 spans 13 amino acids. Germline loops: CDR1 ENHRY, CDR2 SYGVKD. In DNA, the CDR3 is TGTGCCACCGGGACACTCGAGGACTACGAGCAGTACTTC. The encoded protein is CATGTLEDYEQYF.

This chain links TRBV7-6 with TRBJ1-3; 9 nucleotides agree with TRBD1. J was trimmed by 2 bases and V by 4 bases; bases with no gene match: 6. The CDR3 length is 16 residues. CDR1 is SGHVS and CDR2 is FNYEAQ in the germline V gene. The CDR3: CASSSPGQGPGNTIYF. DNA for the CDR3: TGTGCCAGCAGCTCCCCGGGACAGGGACCTGGAAACACCATATATTTT.

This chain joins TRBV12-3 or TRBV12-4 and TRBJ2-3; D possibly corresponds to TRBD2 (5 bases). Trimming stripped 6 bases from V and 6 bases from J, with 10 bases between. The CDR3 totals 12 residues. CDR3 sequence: CASRGVGDTQYF. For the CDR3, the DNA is TGTGCCAGCAGGGGAGTTGGCGATACGCAGTATTTT.

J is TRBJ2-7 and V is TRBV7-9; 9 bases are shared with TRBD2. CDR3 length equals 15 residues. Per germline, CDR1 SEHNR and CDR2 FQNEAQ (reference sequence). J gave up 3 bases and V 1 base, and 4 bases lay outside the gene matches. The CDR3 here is CASSLGVSGGYEQYF. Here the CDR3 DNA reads TGTGCCAGCAGCTTAGGGGTTAGCGGGGGCTACGAGCAGTACTTC. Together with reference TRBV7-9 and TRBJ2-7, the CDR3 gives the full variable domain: DTGVSQNPRHKITKRGQNVTFRCDPISEHNRLYWYRQTLGQGPEFLTYFQNEAQLEKSRLLSDRFSAERPKGSFSTLEIQRTEQGDSAMYLCASSLGVSGGYEQYFGPGTRLTVT.

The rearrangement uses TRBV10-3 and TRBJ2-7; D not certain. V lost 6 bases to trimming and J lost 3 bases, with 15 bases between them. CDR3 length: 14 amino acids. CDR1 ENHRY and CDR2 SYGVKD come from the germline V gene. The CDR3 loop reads CAISKEHNRYEQYF. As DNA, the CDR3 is TGTGCCATCAGCAAAGAACATAATCGCTACGAGCAGTACTTC.

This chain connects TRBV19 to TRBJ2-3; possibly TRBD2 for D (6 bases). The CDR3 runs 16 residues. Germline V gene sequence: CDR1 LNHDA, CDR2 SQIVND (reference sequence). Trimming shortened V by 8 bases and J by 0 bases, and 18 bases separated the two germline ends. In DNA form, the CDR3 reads TGTGCCAGTTCTATGGGGCGGGGCTATAGCACAGATACGCAGTATTTT. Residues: CASSMGRGYSTDTQYF.

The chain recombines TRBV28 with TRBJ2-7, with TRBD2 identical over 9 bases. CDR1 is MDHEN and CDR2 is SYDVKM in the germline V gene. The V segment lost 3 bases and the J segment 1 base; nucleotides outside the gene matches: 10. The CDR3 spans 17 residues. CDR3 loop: CASSLGQRGALSYEQYF. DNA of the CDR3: TGTGCCAGCAGTTTGGGACAGCGGGGGGCCCTTTCCTACGAGCAGTACTTC.

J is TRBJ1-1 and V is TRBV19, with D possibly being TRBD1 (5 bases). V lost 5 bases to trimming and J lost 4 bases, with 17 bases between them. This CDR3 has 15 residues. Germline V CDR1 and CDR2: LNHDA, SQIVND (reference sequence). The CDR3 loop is CASSDWRGKVTEAFF. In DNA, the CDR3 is TGTGCCAGTAGTGATTGGAGGGGTAAGGTCACTGAAGCTTTCTTT.

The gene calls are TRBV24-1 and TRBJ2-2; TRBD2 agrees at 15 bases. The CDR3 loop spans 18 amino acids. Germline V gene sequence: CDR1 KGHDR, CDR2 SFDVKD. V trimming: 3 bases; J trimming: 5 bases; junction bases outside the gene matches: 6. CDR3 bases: TGTGCCACCAGTGATCGCGGACTAGCGGGGGGGATAACCGGGGAGCTGTTTTTT. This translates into CATSDRGLAGGITGELFF.

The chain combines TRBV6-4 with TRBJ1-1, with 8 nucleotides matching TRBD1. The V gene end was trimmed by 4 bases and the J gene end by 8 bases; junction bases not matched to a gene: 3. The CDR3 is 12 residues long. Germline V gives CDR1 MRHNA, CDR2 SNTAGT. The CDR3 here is CASSGTGTEAFF. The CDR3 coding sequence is TGTGCCAGCAGTGGGACAGGGACGGAAGCTTTCTTT.

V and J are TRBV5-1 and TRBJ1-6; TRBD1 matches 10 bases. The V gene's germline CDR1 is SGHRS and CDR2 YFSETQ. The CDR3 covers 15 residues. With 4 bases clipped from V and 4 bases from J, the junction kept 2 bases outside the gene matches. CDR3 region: CASSRGQGYNSPLHF. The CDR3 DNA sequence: TGCGCCAGCAGCAGGGGACAGGGGTATAATTCACCCCTCCACTTT.

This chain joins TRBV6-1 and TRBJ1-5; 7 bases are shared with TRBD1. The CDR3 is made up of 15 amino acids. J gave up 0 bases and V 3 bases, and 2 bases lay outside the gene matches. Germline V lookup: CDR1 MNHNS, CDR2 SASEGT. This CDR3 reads CASSDGTVSNQPQHF. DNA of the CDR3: TGTGCCAGCAGTGACGGGACAGTTAGCAATCAGCCCCAGCATTTT.

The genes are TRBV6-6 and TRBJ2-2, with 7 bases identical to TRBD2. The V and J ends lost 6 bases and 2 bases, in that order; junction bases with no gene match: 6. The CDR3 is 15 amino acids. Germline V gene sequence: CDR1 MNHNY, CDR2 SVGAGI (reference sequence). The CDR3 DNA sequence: TGTGCCAGCAGCTCTGAGCGGGACAACACCGGGGAGCTGTTTTTT. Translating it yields CASSSERDNTGELFF.

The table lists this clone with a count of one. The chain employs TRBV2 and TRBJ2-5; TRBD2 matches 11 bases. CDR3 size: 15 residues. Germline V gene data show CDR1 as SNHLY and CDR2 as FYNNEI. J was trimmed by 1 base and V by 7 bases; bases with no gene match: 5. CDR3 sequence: CASTTSGAPQETQYF. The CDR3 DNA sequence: TGTGCCAGCACGACTAGCGGGGCCCCCCAAGAGACCCAGTACTTC.

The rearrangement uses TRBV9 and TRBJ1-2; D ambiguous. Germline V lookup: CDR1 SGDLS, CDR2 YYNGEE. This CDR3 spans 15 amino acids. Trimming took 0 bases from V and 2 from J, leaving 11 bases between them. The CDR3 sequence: CASSVDSGRNYGYTF. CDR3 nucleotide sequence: TGTGCCAGCAGCGTAGATAGCGGAAGGAACTATGGCTACACCTTC. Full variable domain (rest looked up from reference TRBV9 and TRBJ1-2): DSGVTQTPKHLITATGQRVTLRCSPRSGDLSVYWYQQSLDQGLQFLIQYYNGEERAKGNILERFSAQQFPDLHSELNLSSLELGDSALYFCASSVDSGRNYGYTFGSGTRLTVV.

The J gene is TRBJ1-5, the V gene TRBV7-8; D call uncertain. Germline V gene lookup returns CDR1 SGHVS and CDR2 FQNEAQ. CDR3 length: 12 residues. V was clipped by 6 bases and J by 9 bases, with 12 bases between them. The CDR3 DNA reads TGTGCCAGCAGTTTCGGAGTTCTGCCCCAGCATTTT. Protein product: CASSFGVLPQHF.

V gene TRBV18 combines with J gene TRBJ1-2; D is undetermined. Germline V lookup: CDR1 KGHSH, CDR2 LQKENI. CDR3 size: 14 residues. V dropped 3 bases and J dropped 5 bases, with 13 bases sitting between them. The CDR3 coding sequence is TGTGCCAGCTCACCGCCCGGAGGACCGTATGGCTACACCTTC. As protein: CASSPPGGPYGYTF.

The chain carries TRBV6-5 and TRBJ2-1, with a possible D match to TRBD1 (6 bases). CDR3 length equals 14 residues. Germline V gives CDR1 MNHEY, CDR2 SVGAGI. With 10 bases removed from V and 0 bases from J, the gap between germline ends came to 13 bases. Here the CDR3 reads CATGRGGSYNEQFF. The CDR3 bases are TGTGCCACCGGCAGAGGGGGCTCCTACAATGAGCAGTTCTTC.

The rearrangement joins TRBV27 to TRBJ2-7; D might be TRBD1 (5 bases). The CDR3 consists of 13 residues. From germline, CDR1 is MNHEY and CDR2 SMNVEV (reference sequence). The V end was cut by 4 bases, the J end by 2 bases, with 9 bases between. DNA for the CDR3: TGTGCCAGCAGTTCGACAGCAACCTACGAGCAGTACTTC. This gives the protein CASSSTATYEQYF.

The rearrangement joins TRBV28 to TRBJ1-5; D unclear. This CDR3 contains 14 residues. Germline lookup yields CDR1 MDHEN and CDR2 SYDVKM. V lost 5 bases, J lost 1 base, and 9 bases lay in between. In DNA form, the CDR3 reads TGTGCCAGCAGTATACAGCTCAGCAATCAGCCCCAGCATTTT. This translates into CASSIQLSNQPQHF.